This T cell receptor beta chain was captured by sequencing in a study of blood T cell repertoires in COVID-19. Seattle patients were enrolled during active infection and followed longitudinally. As originally analysed: Estimation of nucleated cell counts was performed using reference gene primer amplification. TCRdb keeps only in-frame clones here, not all; method: immunoSEQ multiplex PCR. D and trimming were read from the DNA, whereas the V and J calls and clone size are those reported in that table. Of 400,000 to 450,000 clones in the sample, approximately 90% were seen once. This CDR3 comprises 12 residues. V gave up 3 bases and J gave up 5 bases, with 5 bases separating them.

The chain links TRBV12-3 or TRBV12-4 to TRBJ2-1; D unresolved. Material: peripheral blood. The receptor was isolated from a woman in her 40s with COVID-19, enrolled during active disease. CDR3: CASSFSNNEQFF. The CDR3, as DNA: TGTGCCAGCAGTTTTAGCAACAATGAGCAGTTCTTC.